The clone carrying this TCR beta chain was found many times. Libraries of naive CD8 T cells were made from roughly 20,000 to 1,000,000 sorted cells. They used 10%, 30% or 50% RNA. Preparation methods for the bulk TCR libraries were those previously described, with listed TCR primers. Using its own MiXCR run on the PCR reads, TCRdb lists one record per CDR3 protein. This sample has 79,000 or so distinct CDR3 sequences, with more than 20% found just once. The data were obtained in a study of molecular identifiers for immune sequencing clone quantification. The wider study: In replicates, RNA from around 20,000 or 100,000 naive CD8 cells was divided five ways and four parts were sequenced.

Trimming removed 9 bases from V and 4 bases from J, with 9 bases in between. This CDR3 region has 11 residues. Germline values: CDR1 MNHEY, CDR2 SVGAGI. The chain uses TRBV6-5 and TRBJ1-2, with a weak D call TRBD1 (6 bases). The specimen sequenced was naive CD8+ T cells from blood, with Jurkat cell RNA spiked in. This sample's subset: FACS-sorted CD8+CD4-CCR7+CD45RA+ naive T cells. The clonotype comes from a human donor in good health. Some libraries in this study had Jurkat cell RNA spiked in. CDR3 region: CARPDSYGYTF. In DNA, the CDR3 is TGTGCCAGACCGGACAGCTATGGCTACACCTTC.